Shown below are 25 T cell receptor beta chains from a single sample sequenced in a study of human T cells and chemical hapten exposure. Regarding time point: patch test 1, 2 weeks after DPC sensitization. Treatment specified: therapeutic diphenylcyclopropenone sensitization with weekly scalp DPC. MiXCR, run by TCRdb on the RACE reads, gives a single entry per CDR3 protein. The sample carries 150,000 to 200,000 distinct CDR3 sequences, around 13% recorded once. Sequenced here: whole blood, sampled in connection with sensitization to the hapten diphenylcyclopropenone (DPC). These receptors were collected from a woman in her thirties with alopecia areata. Some clones in this sample may be carry-over from other donors' samples.

This clonotype was observed a handful of times. This chain connects TRBV7-8 to TRBJ2-3, with 11 nucleotides matching TRBD2. There are 16 residues in the CDR3. V dropped 1 base and J dropped 2; count of bases not matched to a gene: 2. Per the germline V gene, CDR1 is SGHVS and CDR2 is FQNEAQ. The DNA for the CDR3 is TGTGCCAGCAGCTTAGGTAGCGGGGGGGCCACAGATACGCAGTATTTT. As protein: CASSLGSGGATDTQYF.

This clonotype was counted only a few times. The chain is built from TRBV9 and TRBJ1-1; the match to TRBD1 covers 9 bases. V lost 2 bases and J lost 3; bases outside the gene matches: 5. CDR3 length: 15 amino acids. Looked up from germline, CDR1 is SGDLS and CDR2 is YYNGEE. The CDR3 reads CASSVDRGPYTEAFF. CDR3 DNA: TGTGCCAGCAGCGTGGACAGGGGACCATACACTGAAGCTTTCTTT.

In its sample, this clonotype was seen a few times. This chain joins TRBV18 and TRBJ2-7; TRBD1 agrees at 10 bases. This CDR3 contains 16 residues. The germline CDR1 and CDR2 sequences are KGHSH and LQKENI. V shed 5 bases and J 1 base; nucleotides not matched to a gene: 8. The CDR3 protein is CASSLRTGGISYEQYF. The CDR3 nucleotides read TGTGCCAGCTCATTACGGACAGGGGGTATTTCCTACGAGCAGTACTTC.

The V call is TRBV9, the J call TRBJ1-5; 10 positions match TRBD1. Trimming took 4 bases from V and 2 from J; bases not matched to a gene: 3. The CDR3 spans 15 residues. Germline values: CDR1 SGDLS, CDR2 YYNGEE. This CDR3 is CASSPGQGGNQPQHF. CDR3 nucleotide sequence: TGTGCCAGCAGCCCAGGACAGGGGGGCAATCAGCCCCAGCATTTT.

The CDR3 DNA sequence: TGTGCCAGCAGCTTAAGACTAACAGGGGACTACGAGCAGTACTTC. Amino acids: CASSLRLTGDYEQYF. The genes are TRBV5-6 and TRBJ2-7, with TRBD1 matching 7 bases. This CDR3 contains 15 residues. Germline values: CDR1 SGHDT, CDR2 YYEEEE. V lost 2 bases to trimming and J lost 3 bases; unmatched junction nucleotides: 8.

The gene calls are TRBV9 and TRBJ2-1; D gene ambiguous. The CDR3 contains 15 residues. The germline V and J ends were trimmed by 0 bases and 4 bases, with 11 bases remaining between them. CDR1 and CDR2 (germline): SGDLS, YYNGEE. CDR3 protein: CASSVDPTLYNEQFF. In DNA, the CDR3 is TGTGCCAGCAGCGTAGACCCTACTCTTTACAATGAGCAGTTCTTC.

V is TRBV3-1 and J is TRBJ1-2; TRBD1 might be the D (6 bases). Trimming stripped 4 bases from V and 4 bases from J, with 16 bases between. The CDR3 totals 15 residues. Germline-derived CDR1 and CDR2 are LGHDT and YNNKEL (reference sequence). The CDR3, as DNA: TGTGCCAGCAGCCCCCGACAGGCCCCTAGCTATGGCTACACCTTC. Protein: CASSPRQAPSYGYTF.

This clonotype appeared a few times. This sequence joins TRBV6-5 and TRBJ2-1, with 9 bases fitting TRBD2. In germline, CDR1 is MNHEY, CDR2 SVGAGI. With 4 bases clipped from V and 7 bases from J, the junction kept 11 bases outside the gene matches. The CDR3 contains 16 residues. The CDR3 DNA sequence: TGTGCCAGCAGTTTAGTCTTAGCGGGAGTTGGGAATGAGCAGTTCTTC. Translated, it gives CASSLVLAGVGNEQFF.

The table lists this clonotype with many counts. The CDR3 protein is CASSLSGQDYGYTF. The CDR3 nucleotides are TGCGCCAGCAGCTTGTCCGGACAGGACTATGGCTACACCTTC. The chain has TRBV5-1 and TRBJ1-2; TRBD1 matches 7 bases. Germline V lookup: CDR1 SGHRS, CDR2 YFSETQ. This CDR3 spans 14 amino acids. Trimming at V came to 1 base and at J to 3 bases, leaving 3 bases not matched to a gene.

This clonotype was recorded a few times. CDR3 sequence reads: CASRSGASPDTQYF. The CDR3 nucleotides are TGTGCCAGCAGGAGCGGGGCCAGTCCAGATACGCAGTATTTT. The chain links TRBV6-5 to TRBJ2-3; 7 positions agree with TRBD2. Germline CDR1 is MNHEY and CDR2 is SVGAGI. With 6 bases clipped from V and 4 bases from J, the junction kept 7 bases outside the gene matches. This CDR3 is built from 14 residues.

The sample holds a few counts of this clonotype. The chain carries TRBV3-1 and TRBJ2-6; TRBD1 matches at 10 bases. Germline V lookup: CDR1 LGHDT, CDR2 YNNKEL (reference sequence). This CDR3 has 16 amino acids. V lost 7 bases to trimming and J lost 4 bases; unmatched junction nucleotides: 7. The CDR3 sequence: CASTADRGPGANVLTF. The CDR3 region has the DNA TGTGCCAGCACCGCAGACAGGGGGCCGGGGGCCAACGTCCTGACTTTC.

This clonotype was observed at least ten times. The rearrangement links TRBV9 to TRBJ2-1, with TRBD2 identical over 10 bases. V shed 4 bases, J shed 8 bases, and the junction held 9 bases outside the gene matches. There are 15 residues in the CDR3. Per the germline V gene, CDR1 is SGDLS and CDR2 is YYNGEE. CDR3 bases: TGTGCCAGCAGCCAAGGGACTAGCGCTATCGATGAGCAGTTCTTC. Protein product: CASSQGTSAIDEQFF.

The V and J genes are TRBV7-6 and TRBJ1-1; D is undetermined. The V and J ends lost 2 bases and 1 base respectively, with 8 bases between them. CDR1 is SGHVS, CDR2 FNYEAQ, per germline. This CDR3 comprises 14 residues. The CDR3 coding sequence is TGTGCCAGCAGCTTATTGACCGAGAACACTGAAGCTTTCTTT. It codes for CASSLLTENTEAFF.

This chain uses TRBV15 with TRBJ2-3, with a weak D call TRBD2 (5 bases). Germline CDR1 LNHNV, CDR2 YYDKDF (reference sequence). The ends were cut back, 1 base at V and 4 bases at J, with 6 bases in the middle. The CDR3 sequence is 13 residues long. The CDR3 DNA follows: TGTGCCACCAGCAGAGGAGGGTCAGATACGCAGTATTTT. As protein: CATSRGGSDTQYF.

This chain connects TRBV4-3 to TRBJ2-7, with D perhaps matching TRBD2 (6 bases). V dropped 0 bases and J dropped 6 bases, with 15 bases sitting between them. Germline V gene lookup returns CDR1 LGHNA and CDR2 YSLEER. The length of the CDR3 is 15 residues. The CDR3 loop is CASSQEVLATSEQYF. The DNA of the CDR3 is TGCGCCAGCAGCCAAGAAGTCCTAGCGACCTCCGAGCAGTACTTC.

The V call is TRBV7-2, the J call TRBJ1-5; 9 bases agree with TRBD1. The CDR3 runs 18 residues. Trimming took 3 bases from V and 1 from J; bases not matched to a gene: 10. CDR1 SGHTA and CDR2 FQGNSA come from the germline V gene. CDR3 sequence: CASSFGQGFGSSNQPQHF. CDR3 nucleotide sequence: TGTGCCAGCAGCTTCGGACAGGGGTTCGGTTCGAGCAATCAGCCCCAGCATTTT.

Points on this clonotype: An end of the junction does not agree with germline; a read error may underlie this. This chain connects TRBV28 to TRBJ2-7, with D unresolved. The length of the CDR3 is 13 residues. The germline CDR1 and CDR2 sequences are MDHEN and SYDVKM. The CDR3 loop reads CASSSLYSYERYF. In nucleotides, the CDR3 is TGTGCCAGCAGTTCACTATACTCGTACGAGCGGTACTTC.

The chain links TRBV5-5 to TRBJ1-3; D perhaps matches TRBD1 (5 bases). Germline V CDR1 and CDR2: SGHKS, YYEKEE (reference sequence). V gave up 2 bases and J gave up 0 bases, with 9 bases separating them. The CDR3 extends over 15 amino acids. CDR3 coding DNA: TGTGCCAGCAGCTTCCCGCAGGGCTCTGGAAACACCATATATTTT. Protein sequence: CASSFPQGSGNTIYF.

This clonotype was counted a few times. The gene calls are TRBV5-8 and TRBJ2-1; the match to TRBD2 covers 12 bases. Germline V gives CDR1 SGHTS, CDR2 YDEGEE. The ends lost 4 bases at V and 2 bases at J; junction bases unmatched: 10. This CDR3 is 18 amino acids long. CDR3 sequence (DNA): TGTGCCAGCAGCCGTGGACTAGCGGGGATTCCCCCCTACAATGAGCAGTTCTTC. Its protein product is CASSRGLAGIPPYNEQFF.

V gene TRBV29-1 combines with J gene TRBJ1-1; D gene uncertain. Deletions cut 8 bases from V and 8 bases from J, with 12 bases between. The CDR3 totals 10 residues. CDR1 is SQVTM and CDR2 is ANQGSEA in the germline V gene. The CDR3 region has the DNA TGCAGCCCCCAAAGAGGGGAAGCTTTCTTT. It codes for CSPQRGEAFF.

In its sample, this clonotype was seen a few times. The chain links TRBV7-6 to TRBJ2-5; D unresolved. Trimming removed 1 base from V and 1 base from J, with 4 bases in between. CDR1 SGHVS and CDR2 FNYEAQ come from the germline V gene. The CDR3 contains 13 residues. CDR3 amino acids: CASSLGTQETQYF. DNA for the CDR3: TGTGCCAGCAGCTTAGGGACCCAAGAGACCCAGTACTTC.

The chain recombines TRBV6-1 with TRBJ1-1; D unresolved. Between the trimmed V and J ends, which lost 0 bases and 8 bases, there was a span of 10 bases. Germline assignment: CDR1 MNHNS and CDR2 SASEGT. The CDR3 has 13 residues. The CDR3 protein is CASSEAGRAEAFF. The CDR3 coding sequence is TGTGCCAGCAGTGAAGCGGGTCGGGCCGAAGCTTTCTTT.

This clonotype was counted a few times. This chain joins TRBV7-2 and TRBJ1-2; D remains ambiguous. CDR3 length equals 12 residues. Between the trimmed V and J ends, which lost 3 bases and 8 bases, there was a span of 10 bases. Germline V gene data show CDR1 as SGHTA and CDR2 as FQGNSA. CDR3 bases: TGTGCCAGCAGCTTTAGAACGGCGGGCTACACCTTC. It is translated as CASSFRTAGYTF. Filled out from reference TRBV7-2 and TRBJ1-2, the complete variable domain reads GAGVSQSPSNKVTEKGKDVELRCDPISGHTALYWYRQSLGQGLEFLIYFQGNSAPDKSGLPSDRFSAERTGGSVSTLTIQRTQQEDSAVYLCASSFRTAGYTFGSGTRLTVV.

This sequence joins TRBV28 and TRBJ1-5; possibly TRBD1 for D (5 bases). This CDR3 contains 16 residues. CDR1 is MDHEN and CDR2 is SYDVKM in the germline V gene. V lost 0 bases and J lost 1, with 10 bases in between. CDR3 residues: CASSLWGDVSNQPQHF. The CDR3 DNA sequence: TGTGCCAGCAGTTTATGGGGGGACGTCAGCAATCAGCCCCAGCATTTT.

The gene calls are TRBV7-8 and TRBJ1-3; the D gene is possibly TRBD1 (6 bases). Deletions cut 1 base from V and 3 bases from J, with 10 bases between. This CDR3 has 15 amino acids. Germline-derived CDR1 and CDR2 are SGHVS and FQNEAQ. The CDR3 spells CASSLGPGVGNTIYF. In DNA form, the CDR3 reads TGTGCCAGCAGCTTAGGGCCAGGGGTTGGAAACACCATATATTTT.